This T cell receptor beta chain stems from a study of blood T cell repertoires in COVID-19. Study information: Donors in the United States, Italy and Spain gave samples during acute or convalescent COVID-19. In each case, the material was cDNA or gDNA derived from T cells, B-cell-depleted T cells, or PBMCs.

The data were produced by immunoSEQ multiplex PCR, yet TCRdb's version contains in-frame clones alone and is incomplete. The table lists hundreds of thousands of clones, roughly 90% of them singletons. Those who participated ranged in age from roughly 18 to 90 years and resided in about two dozen US areas. Recovery meant two consecutive negative NP/OP PCR tests, professional clearance, or resolved symptoms. Germline V CDR1 and CDR2: SGHTA, FQGNSA. The CDR3 contains 16 residues. V lost 5 bases and J lost 4; bases outside the gene matches: 7. The sequencing input was PBMCs or T cells enriched from blood (not recorded which). The TCR was taken from a man aged 55 to 69 who had recovered from COVID-19. The gene calls are TRBV7-2 and TRBJ2-1, with TRBD2 matching over 11 bases. The chain's CDR3 is CASSPAGTSGYNEQFF. CDR3 coding DNA: TGTGCCAGCAGCCCAGCCGGGACTAGCGGTTACAATGAGCAGTTCTTC.